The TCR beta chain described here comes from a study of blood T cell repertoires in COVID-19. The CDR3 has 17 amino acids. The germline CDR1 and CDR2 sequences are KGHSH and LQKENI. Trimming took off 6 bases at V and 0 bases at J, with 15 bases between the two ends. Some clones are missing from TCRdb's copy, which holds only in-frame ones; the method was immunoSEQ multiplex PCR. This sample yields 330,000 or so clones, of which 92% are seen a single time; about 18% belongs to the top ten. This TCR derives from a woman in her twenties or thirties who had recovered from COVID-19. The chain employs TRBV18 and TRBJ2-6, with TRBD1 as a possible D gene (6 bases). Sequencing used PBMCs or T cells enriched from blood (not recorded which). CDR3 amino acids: CASSPTGMGSGANVLTF. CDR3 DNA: TGTGCCAGCTCCCCCACAGGGATGGGCTCTGGGGCCAACGTCCTGACTTTC.